The subject of this entry is one T cell receptor beta chain. A far more abundant clone sits one base away, making this likely a read error. These data belong to a study of shared clonotypes between healthy human individuals. It was on ten immunoSEQ deep assay plates that unsorted PBMC DNA was sequenced. The method was immunoSEQ multiplex PCR; TCRdb's version includes in-frame clones alone and lacks a portion of them. The sample lists 450,000 or so clones; 60% to 80% were seen once. This CDR3 comprises 16 residues. The germline gives CDR1 LGHNA, CDR2 YNFKEQ. Sequences were obtained from PBMCs. The chain employs TRBV4-2 and TRBJ2-5; maybe TRBD1 (7 bases). The TCR sequence derives from a woman aged 40 to 50 in good health. Some clones in this sample may be carry-over from other donors' samples. CDR3 bases: TGTGCCGGCAGCCAAGGTCGAGAAGCAGGGGGGGAGACCCAGTACTTC. The encoded protein is CAGSQGREAGGETQYF.